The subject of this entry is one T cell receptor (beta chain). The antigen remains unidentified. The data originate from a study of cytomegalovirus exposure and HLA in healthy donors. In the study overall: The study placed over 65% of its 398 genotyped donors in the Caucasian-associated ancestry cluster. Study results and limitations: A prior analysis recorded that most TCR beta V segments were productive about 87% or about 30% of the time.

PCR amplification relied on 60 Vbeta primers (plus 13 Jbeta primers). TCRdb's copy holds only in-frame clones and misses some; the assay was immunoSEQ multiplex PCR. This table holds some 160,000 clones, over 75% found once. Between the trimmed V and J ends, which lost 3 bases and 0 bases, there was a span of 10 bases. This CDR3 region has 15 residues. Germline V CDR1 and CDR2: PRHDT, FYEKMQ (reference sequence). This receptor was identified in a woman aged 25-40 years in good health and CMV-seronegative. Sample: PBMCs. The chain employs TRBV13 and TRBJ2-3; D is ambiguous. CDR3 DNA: TGTGCCAGCAGCTTTAAGGTAGCTAGCACAGATACGCAGTATTTT. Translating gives CASSFKVASTDTQYF.